Detailed here is one T cell receptor beta chain. The sample comes from a study of shared clonotypes between healthy human individuals. Profiled with immunoSEQ multiplex PCR; TCRdb holds only in-frame clones, not every one. The sample lists about 2 million clones, approximately 94% occurring once. As defined, naive CD8 cells were CD45RO-negative and positively selected for CCR7, with terminally differentiated effector memory CD45RA+ cells excluded. Sequencing was carried out using naive CD8+ T cells sorted from blood. The sequence came from a man aged 18 to 29 in good health.

The chain's CDR3 is CAISELTIGRYNEQFF. CDR3 coding DNA: TGTGCCATCAGTGAGTTAACTATAGGGCGGTACAATGAGCAGTTCTTC. The gene calls are TRBV10-3 and TRBJ2-1; unclear D gene. CDR3 length equals 16 residues. Germline V gives CDR1 ENHRY, CDR2 SYGVKD. Between the trimmed V and J ends, which lost 1 base and 4 bases, there was a span of 14 bases.